This is a list of T cell receptor beta chains from one sample in a study of blood T cell repertoires in COVID-19. The assay was immunoSEQ multiplex PCR, and TCRdb's table has in-frame clones only and misses some. The table includes around 230,000 clones, around four fifths detected once. Sequenced: peripheral blood. The receptors here all came from a woman aged 40 to 55 with active or convalescent COVID-19. CDR3s leave out the opening cysteine and the closing phenylalanine or tryptophan.

V	CDR3
TRBV19	ASSILAGDNNEQF
TRBV2	ASRFSGRADDETQY
TRBV7-2	ASSLPLRQHEQY
TRBV6-5	ASSPTGTGGYT
TRBV3-1/TRBV3-2	ASSRGGSNNEQF
TRBV3-1/TRBV3-2	ASSQLQDWLGTYEQY
TRBV6-4	ASSSTRGANYGYT
TRBV21-1	ASSKVNRAADSPLH
TRBV11-2	ASSLAQGNDYT
TRBV6-5	ASRETETNEKLF
TRBV19	ASSMRGGSNQPQH
TRBV5-1	ASSSGSGGTDTQY
TRBV5-4	ASNSDREASYNEQF
TRBV18	ASSPPGQSSGNTIY
TRBV7-9	ASSLNMVYEKLF
TRBV24-1	ATSDSGVSSYEQY
TRBV28	ASSPDRNYGYT
TRBV24-1	ATKGGGERADEQF
TRBV4-1	ASSQDLGDSNQPQH
TRBV5-1	ASSFGDTGELF
TRBV5-6	ASSLKDRGAA
TRBV9	ASSSMTGEPGNTIY
TRBV19	ASRHAVDYGYT
TRBV24-1	ATSDLRTSRFGTDTQY
TRBV5-1	ASSLGDISREQY
TRBV7-2	ASGRGAARSNYGYT
TRBV14	ASSLGGYEQY
TRBV6-6	ASSYTLAGGDYEQY
TRBV6-2/TRBV6-3	ASSYQAVSTEAF
TRBV11-2	ASSFWERTIQETQY
TRBV6-5	ASRQGAYGYT
TRBV5-1	ASSEPRSEFKF
TRBV9	ASSVPAGGTDTQY
TRBV30	AWSVWTSGRWELF
TRBV6-5	ATEDNGNTEAF
TRBV2	ASSATSGSIETQY
TRBV24-1	ATSDPGTGLSNEQF
TRBV4-2	ASSQGRGTEAF
TRBV5-1	ASSPKAVSSGGLSLYEQY
TRBV29-1	SVDPRFPVGWGTDTQY
TRBV13	ASSRPGTHNYGYT
TRBV30	AWSSGTGGEKLF
TRBV30	AWSRVEAF
TRBV12-5	ASGLATLAGGSYEQY
TRBV5-1	ASSLRSGTGELF
TRBV30	AWSVTTGQREKLF
TRBV7-9	ASSLGGTSTDTQY